This T cell receptor beta chain was sequenced for a study of blood T cell repertoires in COVID-19. For the study at large: In each case, the material was cDNA or gDNA derived from T cells, B-cell-depleted T cells, or PBMCs.

CDR3 size: 16 residues. Germline assignment: CDR1 SGDLS and CDR2 YYNGEE. The ends lost 3 bases at V and 2 bases at J; junction bases unmatched: 7. Sequencing was performed with immunoSEQ multiplex PCR; in TCRdb, only in-frame clones are kept and a portion is missing. The sample comprises about 45,000 clones, 60% to 80% of which are singletons, and 15% to 20% rests with the top ten. Sequencing used peripheral blood. This receptor was identified in a man in his 70s with acute or convalescent COVID-19. The chain uses TRBV9 and TRBJ2-5; 10 bases match TRBD2. The CDR3 loop reads CASSASQAGGQETQYF. The DNA of the CDR3 is TGTGCCAGCAGCGCCTCCCAAGCGGGGGGGCAAGAGACCCAGTACTTC.